The 18 T cell receptor beta chains below were found in one sample sequenced in a study of shared clonotypes between healthy human individuals. Terminally differentiated effector memory CD45RA+ cells were left out of the naive CD8 fraction, which was CD45RO-negative and positively selected for CCR7. TCRdb's table, derived via immunoSEQ multiplex PCR, lists solely in-frame clones and lacks some. In the table there are approximately 810,000 clones, 80% to 95% of which are singletons. Sequences were obtained from naive CD8+ T cells sorted from blood. The origin of the receptors is a man younger than 45 in good health.

The rearrangement uses TRBV14 and TRBJ2-7; D might be TRBD1 (6 bases). The ends were cut back, 1 base at V and 0 bases at J, with 13 bases in the middle. Germline lookup yields CDR1 SGHDN and CDR2 FVKESK. This CDR3 contains 16 residues. CDR3 DNA: TGTGCCAGCAGCCAAGGAGACAGGACCCCCTCCTACGAGCAGTACTTC. It is translated as CASSQGDRTPSYEQYF.

V gene TRBV28 combines with J gene TRBJ2-3, with TRBD2 matching over 8 bases. The CDR3 sequence is 15 residues long. Per the germline V gene, CDR1 is MDHEN and CDR2 is SYDVKM. V lost 4 bases, J lost 4 bases, and 7 bases stayed unmatched. Written as DNA, the CDR3 is TGTGCCAGCAGTTCTCAGCGGGAGTGGGCAGATACGCAGTATTTT. Translating gives CASSSQREWADTQYF.

V is TRBV7-3 and J is TRBJ2-1; possibly TRBD1 for D (6 bases). Trimming stripped 4 bases from V and 0 bases from J, with 13 bases between. Germline CDR1 reads SGHTA; CDR2 reads FQGTGA. The CDR3 is 16 residues long. This chain's CDR3 is CASSSTGISSYNEQFF. Written as DNA, the CDR3 is TGTGCCAGCAGCTCCACAGGGATCAGCTCCTACAATGAGCAGTTCTTC.

The chain recombines TRBV10-2 with TRBJ2-7; D possibly corresponds to TRBD2 (5 bases). V was clipped by 9 bases and J by 0 bases, with 18 bases between them. The CDR3 covers 15 residues. CDR1 is WSHSY and CDR2 is SAAADI in the germline V gene. CDR3 protein: CASSFASSPSYEQYF. The CDR3 DNA reads as TGCGCCAGTTCATTCGCTAGCTCTCCCTCCTACGAGCAGTACTTC.

CDR3 loop: CAISEGGGTEAFF. As DNA, the CDR3 is TGTGCCATCAGTGAGGGGGGTGGGACTGAAGCTTTCTTT. The genes are TRBV10-3 and TRBJ1-1, with D possibly being TRBD1 (5 bases). The V gene lost 2 bases and the J gene lost 5 bases, with 9 bases spanning the gap. This CDR3 spans 13 amino acids. CDR1 ENHRY and CDR2 SYGVKD come from the germline V gene.

This chain uses TRBV10-3 with TRBJ1-5, with D perhaps TRBD1 (6 bases). CDR1 ENHRY and CDR2 SYGVKD come from the germline V gene. V dropped 0 bases and J dropped 6 bases, with 9 bases sitting between them. CDR3 length: 14 amino acids. The CDR3 sequence: CAISESGAGQPQHF. CDR3 coding DNA: TGTGCCATCAGTGAGTCGGGGGCGGGTCAGCCCCAGCATTTT.

J is TRBJ2-7 and V is TRBV11-3; D gene unclear. Germline CDR1 and CDR2: SGHNT and YENEEA. Trimming cost V 1 base and J 0 bases, with 4 bases left between them. The CDR3 spans 13 residues. CDR3: CASSLVSSYEQYF. CDR3 bases: TGTGCCAGCAGCTTAGTGAGCTCCTACGAGCAGTACTTC.

This chain links TRBV9 with TRBJ2-2; D call uncertain. Trimming stripped 3 bases from V and 1 base from J, with 4 bases between. The CDR3 has 13 residues. Per the germline V gene, CDR1 is SGDLS and CDR2 is YYNGEE. The CDR3 loop is CASSDLNTGELFF. The DNA of the CDR3 is TGTGCCAGCAGCGACCTGAACACCGGGGAGCTGTTTTTT.

The J gene is TRBJ2-3, the V gene TRBV27, with 9 bases that match TRBD1. V lost 2 bases to trimming and J lost 8 bases; unmatched junction nucleotides: 11. CDR3 length: 16 amino acids. CDR1 is MNHEY and CDR2 is SMNVEV in the germline V gene (reference sequence). The DNA for the CDR3 is TGTGCCAGCAGTTTAATTAAGACAGGGGGGATTGGTACGCAGTATTTT. This encodes CASSLIKTGGIGTQYF.

The V gene is TRBV5-1, the J gene TRBJ1-3; tentative D call: TRBD1 (5 bases). V lost 5 bases to trimming and J lost 0 bases, with 12 bases between them. The CDR3 totals 15 residues. CDR1 and CDR2 from the germline V gene are SGHRS and YFSETQ. The CDR3 DNA follows: TGCGCCAGCAGAGATTCGACAGACTCTGGAAACACCATATATTTT. It codes for CASRDSTDSGNTIYF.

The rearrangement uses TRBV14 and TRBJ2-2; tentatively, D is TRBD2 (5 bases). Germline loops: CDR1 SGHDN, CDR2 FVKESK. This CDR3 has 19 amino acids. V was cut by 0 bases and J by 1 base, with 18 bases left in between. CDR3 nucleotides: TGTGCCAGCAGCCAAGATGTTTTCCTAGCAGCGGTGAACACCGGGGAGCTGTTTTTT. Protein: CASSQDVFLAAVNTGELFF.

The chain has TRBV14 and TRBJ2-6; D remains unclear. V lost 1 base and J 0 bases, leaving 7 bases between the germline ends. From germline, CDR1 is SGHDN and CDR2 FVKESK. This CDR3 has 16 amino acids. For the CDR3, the DNA is TGTGCCAGCAGCCAAGGTCGTGTCTCTGGGGCCAACGTCCTGACTTTC. Translating it yields CASSQGRVSGANVLTF.

The chain links TRBV4-1 to TRBJ2-7; D is undetermined. Deletions cut 0 bases from V and 2 bases from J, with 14 bases between. The CDR3 totals 16 residues. Germline lookup yields CDR1 MGHRA and CDR2 YSYEKL. Written as DNA, the CDR3 is TGCGCCAGCAGCCAAGAATTAGGCAGCCCTCCCTACGAGCAGTACTTC. Its protein is CASSQELGSPPYEQYF.

This rearrangement joins TRBV18 to TRBJ2-1; 7 bases line up with TRBD1. Germline V gives CDR1 KGHSH, CDR2 LQKENI. V dropped 4 bases and J dropped 4; count of bases not matched to a gene: 16. The length of the CDR3 is 18 residues. The CDR3 reads CASSQSSPGTEEYNEQFF. CDR3 coding DNA: TGTGCCAGCTCACAGAGCTCCCCCGGGACAGAGGAGTACAATGAGCAGTTCTTC.

The chain uses TRBV4-1 and TRBJ2-2, with D possibly being TRBD1 (6 bases). V lost 4 bases, J lost 6 bases, and 21 bases lay in between. Looked up from germline, CDR1 is MGHRA and CDR2 is YSYEKL. CDR3 size: 17 residues. CDR3 DNA sequence: TGCGCCAGCAGCCTGGGGGCGGCTACCCTATGGGCCGGGGAGCTGTTTTTT. Amino acids: CASSLGAATLWAGELFF.

This clone was detected only once. This chain uses TRBV7-9 with TRBJ2-3; weak D call: TRBD2 (6 bases). V was pared by 4 bases and J by 1 base, with 12 bases between. CDR1 and CDR2 from the germline V gene are SEHNR and FQNEAQ (reference sequence). The CDR3 consists of 15 residues. CDR3 in amino acids: CASSSWDSGTDTQYF. Written as DNA, the CDR3 is TGTGCCAGCAGCTCCTGGGACTCCGGCACAGATACGCAGTATTTT.

The gene calls are TRBV7-9 and TRBJ1-5, with D uncertain. Germline-derived CDR1 and CDR2 are SEHNR and FQNEAQ (reference sequence). The length of the CDR3 is 14 residues. The ends were cut back, 2 bases at V and 2 bases at J, with 7 bases in the middle. This chain's CDR3 is CASSLLGGNQPQHF. In nucleotides, the CDR3 is TGTGCCAGCAGCTTACTAGGAGGCAATCAGCCCCAGCATTTT.

A note on this clone: This CDR3 is also generated by other DNA sequences in the sample. The chain recombines TRBV19 with TRBJ2-1, with TRBD2 matching over 11 bases. The V gene end was trimmed by 4 bases and the J gene end by 3 bases; junction bases not matched to a gene: 2. CDR3 size: 15 residues. The germline CDR1 and CDR2 sequences are LNHDA and SQIVND (reference sequence). For the CDR3, the DNA is TGTGCCAGTAGTACCACTAGCGGGAGCTACAATGAGCAGTTCTTC. This translates into CASSTTSGSYNEQFF.